The 26 T cell receptor beta chains in this list originate from one sample, sequenced in a study of T cell repertoires in cytomegalovirus infection. TCRdb called the reads again in MiXCR, with one record for every CDR3 protein. The sample consists of about 890,000 distinct CDR3 sequences, roughly 30% of them appearing once. Which antigens these TCRs recognize remains unknown. This specimen consisted of cultured CD8+ T cells from PBMCs, obtained from culture after CMV antigen stimulation. All receptors come from a human donor in good health (CMV status not recorded). Some clones in this sample may be carry-over from other donors' samples.

The chain combines TRBV4-3 with TRBJ2-1; 8 nucleotides agree with TRBD1. Germline V gene sequence: CDR1 LGHNA, CDR2 YSLEER. This CDR3 region has 15 residues. Losses at the gene ends were 0 bases for V and 4 bases for J; bases not matched to a gene: 2. The CDR3, as DNA: TGCGCCAGCAGCCAAGATACAGGGGGATACAATGAGCAGTTCTTC. Its protein product is CASSQDTGGYNEQFF.

The gene calls are TRBV24-1 and TRBJ2-3, with 8 positions matching TRBD2. Trimming cost V 4 bases and J 1 base; bases outside gene matches: 6. The CDR3 covers 16 residues. The germline gives CDR1 KGHDR, CDR2 SFDVKD. The CDR3 DNA follows: TGTGCCACCAGTGACCCTACTAGCGGAGGCACAGATACGCAGTATTTT. It encodes CATSDPTSGGTDTQYF.

Here the CDR3 reads CATSAGYTGELFF. CDR3 DNA: TGTGCCACCAGTGCGGGGTACACCGGGGAGCTGTTTTTT. The gene calls are TRBV24-1 and TRBJ2-2, with a weak D call TRBD2 (5 bases). Trimming took off 5 bases at V and 3 bases at J, with 6 bases between the two ends. The CDR3 consists of 13 residues. Germline V CDR1 and CDR2: KGHDR, SFDVKD.

This clonotype occurred a few times. The chain recombines TRBV4-2 with TRBJ2-3; D could derive from TRBD1 or TRBD2 (6 bases each). V was cut by 3 bases and J by 9 bases, with 19 bases left in between. In germline, CDR1 is LGHNA, CDR2 YNFKEQ. The CDR3 has 15 residues. Here the CDR3 DNA reads TGTGCCAGCAGCCAGGAAGGGGGGCCAGATTACACGCAGTATTTT. Amino acid sequence: CASSQEGGPDYTQYF.

V and J are TRBV12-5 and TRBJ1-1, with 7 bases aligning to TRBD1. The CDR3 length is 15 residues. V gave up 2 bases and J gave up 1 base; unmatched junction bases: 4. Per germline, CDR1 LGHNT and CDR2 FRNRAP. The CDR3 spells CASGLPGGTNTEAFF. Here the CDR3 DNA reads TGTGCTAGTGGTTTGCCAGGGGGTACGAACACTGAAGCTTTCTTT.

The rearrangement uses TRBV10-3 and TRBJ2-2, with 7 bases that match TRBD1. The CDR3 totals 16 residues. CDR1 is ENHRY, CDR2 SYGVKD, per germline. J lost 1 base, V lost 9 bases, and 11 bases had no gene match. The CDR3: CAILQGSNLNTGELFF. DNA for the CDR3: TGTGCCATACTACAGGGGTCTAATTTGAACACCGGGGAGCTGTTTTTT.

This clonotype was seen a handful of times. The chain uses TRBV7-6 and TRBJ2-7, with D unresolved. This CDR3 is built from 14 residues. CDR1 is SGHVS and CDR2 is FNYEAQ in the germline V gene. V was pared by 5 bases and J by 7 bases, with 18 bases between. The CDR3 nucleotides read TGTGCCAGCAGCATCCGGACCCCTTCGGATGAGCAGTACTTC. It translates to CASSIRTPSDEQYF.

CDR3 in amino acids: CASSLRGIPISYEQYV. DNA for the CDR3: TGTGCCAGCAGTTTGAGAGGCATTCCCATCTCCTACGAGCAGTACGTC. The chain links TRBV28 to TRBJ2-7; no clear D. Trimming removed 3 bases from V and 0 bases from J, with 15 bases in between. CDR1 and CDR2 (germline): MDHEN, SYDVKM. The CDR3 consists of 16 residues.

This clonotype was recorded a few times. This chain connects TRBV2 to TRBJ2-5; possibly TRBD2 for D (5 bases). Germline CDR1 and CDR2: SNHLY and FYNNEI. Trimming shortened V by 7 bases and J by 7 bases, and 7 bases separated the two germline ends. This CDR3 spans 10 amino acids. CDR3 residues: CASNAGTQYF. For the CDR3, the DNA is TGTGCCAGCAATGCGGGGACCCAGTACTTC.

This clonotype has just a few counts. The rearrangement joins TRBV4-1 to TRBJ2-1; a weak D match, TRBD2 (6 bases). The germline V gene encodes CDR1 MGHRA and CDR2 YSYEKL. With 1 base removed from V and 0 bases from J, the gap between germline ends came to 10 bases. The CDR3 totals 16 residues. The CDR3 DNA is TGCGCCAGCAGCCAAGGTAGCGGAAGCTCCTACAATGAGCAGTTCTTC. Amino acids: CASSQGSGSSYNEQFF.

The chain recombines TRBV7-6 with TRBJ2-7; TRBD2 aligns across 7 bases. With V trimmed by 1 base and J by 2 bases, 5 bases remained unmatched. Germline values: CDR1 SGHVS, CDR2 FNYEAQ. This CDR3 contains 15 residues. The CDR3 spells CASSLEAGITYEQYF. The CDR3 nucleotides are TGTGCCAGCAGCTTAGAAGCGGGGATAACCTACGAGCAGTACTTC.

V is TRBV9 and J is TRBJ1-4, with 7 bases lining up with TRBD1. The trim removed 0 bases at V and 5 bases at J, leaving 4 bases unmatched. The CDR3 loop spans 15 amino acids. Germline V gene data show CDR1 as SGDLS and CDR2 as YYNGEE. The CDR3 nucleotides read TGTGCCAGCAGCGTAGCCGGACAGGCGAATGAAAAACTGTTTTTT. This gives the protein CASSVAGQANEKLFF. The full variable domain, rest sourced from reference TRBV9 and TRBJ1-4, is DSGVTQTPKHLITATGQRVTLRCSPRSGDLSVYWYQQSLDQGLQFLIQYYNGEERAKGNILERFSAQQFPDLHSELNLSSLELGDSALYFCASSVAGQANEKLFFGSGTQLSVL.

The chain combines TRBV4-1 with TRBJ1-2; D remains ambiguous. Trimming took off 0 bases at V and 4 bases at J, with 6 bases between the two ends. The CDR3 covers 13 residues. The germline V gene encodes CDR1 MGHRA and CDR2 YSYEKL. CDR3 sequence (DNA): TGCGCCAGCAGCCAAGACGGCAGCTATGGCTACACCTTC. Encoded protein: CASSQDGSYGYTF.

The V and J genes are TRBV4-1 and TRBJ2-7; unclear D gene. The CDR3 contains 13 residues. Germline V gives CDR1 MGHRA, CDR2 YSYEKL. V dropped 2 bases and J dropped 6 bases, with 11 bases sitting between them. For the CDR3, the DNA is TGCGCCAGCAGCCAAAGCGTAGCAGTCGAGCAGTACTTC. It yields the protein CASSQSVAVEQYF.

The chain links TRBV27 to TRBJ1-5, with D unclear. The V end lost 6 bases, the J end lost 0 bases, and 6 bases lay between the germline ends. Germline V lookup: CDR1 MNHEY, CDR2 SMNVEV (reference sequence). The CDR3 runs to 13 residues. The CDR3 loop reads CASRLSSNQPQHF. In nucleotides, the CDR3 is TGTGCCAGCAGACTTAGTAGCAATCAGCCCCAGCATTTT.

For this clonotype: A much larger clone differs by one base, so this may be a read error. The chain uses TRBV12-3 or TRBV12-4 and TRBJ1-1; no clear D gene. This CDR3 comprises 14 residues. The germline V and J ends were trimmed by 4 bases and 1 base, with 10 bases remaining between them. CDR3 in amino acids: CASSSVPENTEAFF. The CDR3 region has the DNA TGTGCCAGCAGTTCCGTACCCGAGAACACTGAAGCTTTCTTT.

This clonotype was seen a handful of times. This chain joins TRBV5-1 and TRBJ1-1; D ambiguous. V was clipped by 5 bases and J by 0 bases, with 20 bases between them. CDR3 length equals 17 residues. Germline-derived CDR1 and CDR2 are SGHRS and YFSETQ. The CDR3 DNA reads TGCGCCAGCAGGGACGGAGTCAGCCGAACGATGAACACTGAAGCTTTCTTT. Translating gives CASRDGVSRTMNTEAFF.

This clonotype was recorded a few times. The CDR3 spells CASRLAGDTYEQYF. The CDR3 coding sequence is TGTGCCAGTCGTCTAGCGGGGGATACCTACGAGCAGTACTTC. This chain links TRBV27 with TRBJ2-7, with 10 positions matching TRBD2. V was pared by 9 bases and J by 2 bases, with 7 bases of the junction left unmatched. CDR3 length equals 14 residues. Germline assignment: CDR1 MNHEY and CDR2 SMNVEV (reference sequence).

This clonotype has only a few counts. J is TRBJ1-4 and V is TRBV12-3 or TRBV12-4; D not resolved. The V gene lost 2 bases and the J gene lost 8 bases, with 6 bases spanning the gap. This CDR3 is built from 12 residues. The CDR3: CASSLIHEKLFF. The CDR3 region has the DNA TGTGCCAGCAGTTTAATACACGAAAAACTGTTTTTT.

The genes are TRBV6-6 and TRBJ1-4; a possible D gene is TRBD1 (6 bases). V gave up 3 bases and J gave up 6 bases, with 11 bases separating them. Germline assignment: CDR1 MNHNY and CDR2 SVGAGI (reference sequence). CDR3 length: 14 residues. The CDR3 coding sequence is TGTGCCAGCAGTTATGTGGGGGGCGATGAAAAACTGTTTTTT. It encodes CASSYVGGDEKLFF.

The chain uses TRBV28 and TRBJ1-4; tentative D call: TRBD1 (5 bases). The V end was cut by 6 bases, the J end by 7 bases, with 18 bases between. Germline V gives CDR1 MDHEN, CDR2 SYDVKM. CDR3 length: 15 residues. The CDR3, as DNA: TGTGCCAGCAGACTTTCCTTAGGGGCAGGTGAAAAACTGTTTTTT. Encoded protein: CASRLSLGAGEKLFF. The variable domain in full, with the rest retrieved from reference TRBV28 and TRBJ1-4, is DVKVTQSSRYLVKRTGEKVFLECVQDMDHENMFWYRQDPGLGLRLIYFSYDVKMKEKGDIPEGYSVSREKKERFSLILESASTNQTSMYLCASRLSLGAGEKLFFGSGTQLSVL.

This clonotype showed up just a few times. The rearrangement links TRBV7-6 to TRBJ2-3; 8 positions agree with TRBD2. Germline assignment: CDR1 SGHVS and CDR2 FNYEAQ. CDR3 size: 16 residues. After removal of 4 bases from V and 2 bases from J, the junction contained 8 bases not matched to a gene. The CDR3 bases are TGTGCCAGCAGCTCTCGGACTAGCAGGTTCACAGATACGCAGTATTTT. Encoded protein: CASSSRTSRFTDTQYF.

The chain is built from TRBV7-9 and TRBJ1-4; the D is unclear. V lost 5 bases, J lost 5 bases, and 12 bases lay in between. From germline, CDR1 is SEHNR and CDR2 FQNEAQ (reference sequence). This CDR3 has 14 amino acids. For the CDR3, the DNA is TGTGCCAGCAGCACCCGGGCCTTCAATGAAAAACTGTTTTTT. Its protein product is CASSTRAFNEKLFF.

In this sample, this clonotype turned up a few times. The CDR3 DNA follows: TGTGCCAGCAGTTACTCGTTCCGGGGGCGCGACTATGGCTACACCTTC. Its protein is CASSYSFRGRDYGYTF. This chain connects TRBV6-5 to TRBJ1-2; D is possibly TRBD1 (6 bases). With 0 bases removed from V and 3 bases from J, the gap between germline ends came to 14 bases. In germline, CDR1 is MNHEY, CDR2 SVGAGI. The CDR3 is made up of 16 amino acids.

The chain carries TRBV19 and TRBJ1-1, with D possibly TRBD1 on 5 matching bases. The V and J ends lost 6 bases and 4 bases respectively, with 18 bases between them. The CDR3 extends over 15 amino acids. Germline CDR1 reads LNHDA; CDR2 reads SQIVND (reference sequence). DNA for the CDR3: TGTGCCAGTAGCCAGGGAGGGACTGCGGTCACTGAAGCTTTCTTT. It is translated as CASSQGGTAVTEAFF. The full variable domain, with the rest looked up from reference TRBV19 and TRBJ1-1, is DGGITQSPKYLFRKEGQNVTLSCEQNLNHDAMYWYRQDPGQGLRLIYYSQIVNDFQKGDIAEGYSVSREKKESFPLTVTSAQKNPTAFYLCASSQGGTAVTEAFFGQGTRLTVV.

This clonotype was detected only a few times. This CDR3 reads CASSPSASTGTYEQYV. CDR3 sequence (DNA): TGTGCCAGCAGTCCATCTGCCTCTACAGGAACCTACGAGCAGTACGTC. The chain couples TRBV7-2 to TRBJ2-7, with D possibly matching TRBD1 (5 bases). Per germline, CDR1 SGHTA and CDR2 FQGNSA. The CDR3 sequence is 16 residues long. V shed 6 bases and J shed 2 bases, with 20 bases lying between them.